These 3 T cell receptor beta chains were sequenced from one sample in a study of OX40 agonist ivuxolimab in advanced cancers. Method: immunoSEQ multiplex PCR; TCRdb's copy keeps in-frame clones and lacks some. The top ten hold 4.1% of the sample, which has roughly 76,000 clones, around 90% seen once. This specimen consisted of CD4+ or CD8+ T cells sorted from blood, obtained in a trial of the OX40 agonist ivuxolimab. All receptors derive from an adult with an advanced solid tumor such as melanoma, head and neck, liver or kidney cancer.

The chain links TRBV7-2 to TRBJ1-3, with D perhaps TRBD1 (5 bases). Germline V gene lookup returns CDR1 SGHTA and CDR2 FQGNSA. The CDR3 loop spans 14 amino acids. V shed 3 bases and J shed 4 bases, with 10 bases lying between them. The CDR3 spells CASSLGLAGNTIYF. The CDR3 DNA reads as TGTGCCAGCAGCTTGGGGCTTGCAGGAAACACCATATATTTT.

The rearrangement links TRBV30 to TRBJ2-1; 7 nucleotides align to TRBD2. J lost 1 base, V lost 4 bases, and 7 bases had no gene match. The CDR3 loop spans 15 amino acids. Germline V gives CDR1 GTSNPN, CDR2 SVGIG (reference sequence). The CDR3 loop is CAWTAASGSYNEQFF. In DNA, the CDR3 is TGTGCCTGGACCGCCGCTAGCGGATCCTACAATGAGCAGTTCTTC. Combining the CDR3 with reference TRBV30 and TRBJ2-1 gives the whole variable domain SQTIHQWPATLVQPVGSPLSLECTVEGTSNPNLYWYRQAAGRGLQLLFYSVGIGQISSEVPQNLSASRPQDRQFILSSKKLLLSDSGFYLCAWTAASGSYNEQFFGPGTRLTVL.

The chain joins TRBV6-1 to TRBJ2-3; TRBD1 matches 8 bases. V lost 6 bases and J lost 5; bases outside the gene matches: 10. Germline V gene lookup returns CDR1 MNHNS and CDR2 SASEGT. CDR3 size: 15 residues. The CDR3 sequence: CASSQPGGAEDTQYF. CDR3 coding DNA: TGTGCCAGCAGCCAACCAGGGGGCGCGGAAGATACGCAGTATTTT.